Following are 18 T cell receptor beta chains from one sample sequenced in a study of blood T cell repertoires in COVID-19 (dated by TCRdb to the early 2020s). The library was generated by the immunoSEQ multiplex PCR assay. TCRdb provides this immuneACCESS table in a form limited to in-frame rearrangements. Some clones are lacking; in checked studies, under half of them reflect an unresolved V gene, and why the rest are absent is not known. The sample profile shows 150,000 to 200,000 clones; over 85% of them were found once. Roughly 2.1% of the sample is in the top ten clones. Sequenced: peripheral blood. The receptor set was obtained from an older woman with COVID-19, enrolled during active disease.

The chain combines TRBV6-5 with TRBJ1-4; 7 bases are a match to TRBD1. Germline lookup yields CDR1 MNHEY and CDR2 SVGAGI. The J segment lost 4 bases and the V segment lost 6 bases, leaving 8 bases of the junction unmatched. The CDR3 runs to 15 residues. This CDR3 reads CASSRFRDSNEKLFF. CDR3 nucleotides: TGTGCCAGCAGCCGATTCCGGGACAGTAATGAAAAACTGTTTTTT.

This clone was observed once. The CDR3 reads CASSLGQYTGELFF. For the CDR3, the DNA is TGCGCCAGCAGCTTGGGACAATACACCGGGGAGCTGTTTTTT. The V and J genes are TRBV5-1 and TRBJ2-2, with D hard to call. The V end was cut by 0 bases, the J end by 3 bases, with 6 bases between. Germline lookup yields CDR1 SGHRS and CDR2 YFSETQ. The length of the CDR3 is 14 residues.

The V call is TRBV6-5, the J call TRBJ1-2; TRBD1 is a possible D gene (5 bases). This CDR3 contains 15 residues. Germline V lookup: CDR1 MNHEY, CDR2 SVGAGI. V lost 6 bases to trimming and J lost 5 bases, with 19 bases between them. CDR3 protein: CASRTAGGFQYGYTF. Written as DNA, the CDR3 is TGTGCCAGCAGGACTGCGGGGGGATTTCAATATGGCTACACCTTC.

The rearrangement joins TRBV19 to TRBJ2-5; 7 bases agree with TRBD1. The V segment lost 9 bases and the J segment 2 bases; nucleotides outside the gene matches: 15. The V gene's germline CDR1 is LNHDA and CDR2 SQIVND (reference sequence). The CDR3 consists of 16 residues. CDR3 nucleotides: TGTGCCAGCCAATCTGTCCGAGGCAGGGGGCAAGAGACCCAGTACTTC. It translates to CASQSVRGRGQETQYF. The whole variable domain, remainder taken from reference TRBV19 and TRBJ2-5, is DGGITQSPKYLFRKEGQNVTLSCEQNLNHDAMYWYRQDPGQGLRLIYYSQIVNDFQKGDIAEGYSVSREKKESFPLTVTSAQKNPTAFYLCASQSVRGRGQETQYFGPGTRLLVL.

The CDR3 DNA reads TGCGCCAGCAGCCAAGATTACCGGGAACGGTCTCGTAGAGGCTACACCTTC. Residues: CASSQDYRERSRRGYTF. The gene calls are TRBV4-3 and TRBJ1-2; D gene ambiguous. V lost 0 bases and J lost 8, with 22 bases in between. This CDR3 is 17 amino acids long. The germline V gene encodes CDR1 LGHNA and CDR2 YSLEER.

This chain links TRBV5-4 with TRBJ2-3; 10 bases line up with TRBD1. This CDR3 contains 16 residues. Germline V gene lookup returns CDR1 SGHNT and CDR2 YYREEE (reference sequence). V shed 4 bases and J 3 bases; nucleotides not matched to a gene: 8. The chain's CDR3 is CASSATGGVRTDTQYF. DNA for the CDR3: TGTGCCAGCAGCGCGACAGGGGGCGTTCGAACAGATACGCAGTATTTT.

The CDR3 region has the DNA TGTGCCACCTCGACAGGGGGTAGTGAAAAACTGTTTTTT. It specifies CATSTGGSEKLFF. This chain uses TRBV5-8 with TRBJ1-4; 9 nucleotides match TRBD1. V dropped 9 bases and J dropped 7; count of bases not matched to a gene: 7. Germline lookup yields CDR1 SGHTS and CDR2 YDEGEE. The CDR3 covers 13 residues.

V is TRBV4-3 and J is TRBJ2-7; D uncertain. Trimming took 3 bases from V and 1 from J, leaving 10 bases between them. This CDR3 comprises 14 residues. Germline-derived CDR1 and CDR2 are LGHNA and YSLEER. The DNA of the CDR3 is TGCGCCAGCAGCCAGGGTCTAGTTTCCTACGAGCAGTACTTC. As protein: CASSQGLVSYEQYF.

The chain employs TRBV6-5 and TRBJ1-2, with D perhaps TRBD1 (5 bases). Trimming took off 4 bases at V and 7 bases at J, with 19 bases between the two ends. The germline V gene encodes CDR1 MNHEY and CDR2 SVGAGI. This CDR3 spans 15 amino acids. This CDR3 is CASSSHRSKGPGYTF. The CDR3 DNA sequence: TGTGCCAGCAGTTCCCACAGGAGTAAGGGGCCTGGCTACACCTTC.

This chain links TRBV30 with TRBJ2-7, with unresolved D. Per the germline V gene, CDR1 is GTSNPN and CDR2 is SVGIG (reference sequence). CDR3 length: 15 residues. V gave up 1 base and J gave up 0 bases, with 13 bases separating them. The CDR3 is CAWSDPRRSSYEQYF. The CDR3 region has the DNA TGTGCCTGGAGTGACCCGCGGCGCAGCTCCTACGAGCAGTACTTC. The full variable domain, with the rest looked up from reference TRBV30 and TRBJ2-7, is SQTIHQWPATLVQPVGSPLSLECTVEGTSNPNLYWYRQAAGRGLQLLFYSVGIGQISSEVPQNLSASRPQDRQFILSSKKLLLSDSGFYLCAWSDPRRSSYEQYFGPGTRLTVT.

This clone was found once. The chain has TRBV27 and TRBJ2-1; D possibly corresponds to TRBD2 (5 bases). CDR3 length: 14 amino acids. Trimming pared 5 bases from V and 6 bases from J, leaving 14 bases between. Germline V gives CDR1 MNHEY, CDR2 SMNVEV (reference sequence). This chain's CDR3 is CASSPYSDGNEQFF. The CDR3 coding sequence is TGTGCCAGCAGTCCATATAGCGACGGCAATGAGCAGTTCTTC.

The CDR3 DNA sequence: TGTGCCAGCAGCGAACAGGGATACGAGCAGTACTTC. Its protein product is CASSEQGYEQYF. The rearrangement uses TRBV2 and TRBJ2-7; tentatively, D is TRBD1 (6 bases). This CDR3 is 12 amino acids long. V was shortened by 6 bases and J by 4 bases, with 10 bases between the two germline ends. Germline CDR1 SNHLY, CDR2 FYNNEI.

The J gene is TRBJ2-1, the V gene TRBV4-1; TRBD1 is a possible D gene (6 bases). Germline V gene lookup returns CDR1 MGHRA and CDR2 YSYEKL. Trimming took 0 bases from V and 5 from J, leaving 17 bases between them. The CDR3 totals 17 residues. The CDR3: CASSQDRARGYHNEQFF. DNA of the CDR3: TGCGCCAGCAGCCAAGATCGGGCCAGGGGCTACCACAATGAGCAGTTCTTC.

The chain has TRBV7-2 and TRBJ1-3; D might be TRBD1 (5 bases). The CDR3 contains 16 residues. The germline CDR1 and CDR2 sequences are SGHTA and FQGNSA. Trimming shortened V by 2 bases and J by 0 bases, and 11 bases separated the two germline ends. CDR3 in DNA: TGTGCCAGCAGCTTAAAGGGACTCTACTCTGGAAACACCATATATTTT. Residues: CASSLKGLYSGNTIYF.

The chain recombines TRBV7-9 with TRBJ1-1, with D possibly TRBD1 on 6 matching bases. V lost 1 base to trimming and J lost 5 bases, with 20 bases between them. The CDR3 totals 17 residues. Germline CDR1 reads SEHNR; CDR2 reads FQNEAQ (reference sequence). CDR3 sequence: CASSLGGGRPLGTEAFF. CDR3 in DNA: TGTGCCAGCAGCTTAGGAGGGGGTCGGCCTCTAGGGACTGAAGCTTTCTTT.

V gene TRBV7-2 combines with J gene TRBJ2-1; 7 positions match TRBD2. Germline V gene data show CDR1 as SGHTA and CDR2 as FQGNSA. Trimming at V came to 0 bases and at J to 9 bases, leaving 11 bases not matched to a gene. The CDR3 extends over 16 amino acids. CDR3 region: CASSLAGLVRVVEQFF. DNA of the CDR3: TGTGCCAGCAGCTTAGCAGGACTAGTGAGGGTAGTTGAGCAGTTCTTC.

This chain's CDR3 is CAIRTQGTEAFF. The CDR3, as DNA: TGTGCCATCAGAACACAGGGGACTGAAGCTTTCTTT. The chain recombines TRBV10-3 with TRBJ1-1; 7 bases align to TRBD1. The trim removed 6 bases at V and 5 bases at J, leaving 3 bases unmatched. The CDR3 is made up of 12 amino acids. Germline V gene lookup returns CDR1 ENHRY and CDR2 SYGVKD.

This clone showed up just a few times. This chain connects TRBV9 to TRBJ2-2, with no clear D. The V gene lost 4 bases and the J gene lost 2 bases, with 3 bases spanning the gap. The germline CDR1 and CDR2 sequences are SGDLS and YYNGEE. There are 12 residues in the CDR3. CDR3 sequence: CASSLNTGELFF. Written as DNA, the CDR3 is TGTGCCAGCAGCCTTAACACCGGGGAGCTGTTTTTT.